Listed below are T cell receptor beta chains from one sample, sequenced in a study of cytomegalovirus exposure and HLA in healthy donors. Using immunoSEQ multiplex PCR, the repertoire was profiled, and TCRdb retains in-frame clones only, with some absent. The table has approximately 190,000 clones, 80% to 85% seen once. The sequenced material came from PBMCs. The receptor source for this set is a woman between 18 and 30 years old in good health and CMV-seronegative. CDR3s include the opening cysteine and the closing phenylalanine or tryptophan. The D gene is left open where the match is weak. Rows give clone size only sometimes, using once, few, many, or a class for an expanded clone.

clone_size: NA; v_call: TRBV4-1; d_call: NA; j_call: TRBJ1-4; cdr3_aa: CASSQDPGEKLFF; cdr3_nt: TGCGCCAGCAGCCAAGATCCGGGAGAAAAACTGTTTTTT
clone_size: once; v_call: TRBV6-4; d_call: NA; j_call: TRBJ2-7; cdr3_aa: CASSDYSGSFYEQYF; cdr3_nt: TGTGCCAGCAGTGACTATTCAGGGTCCTTCTACGAGCAGTACTTC
clone_size: NA; v_call: TRBV11-2; d_call: TRBD1; j_call: TRBJ2-7; cdr3_aa: CASSSRGGTGSLEQYF; cdr3_nt: TGTGCCAGCAGCTCACGGGGCGGGACAGGTTCCCTCGAGCAGTACTTC
clone_size: NA; v_call: TRBV10-3; d_call: NA; j_call: TRBJ2-7; cdr3_aa: CAISGYRDEQYF; cdr3_nt: TGTGCCATCAGTGGGTACAGGGACGAGCAGTACTTC
clone_size: NA; v_call: TRBV4-2; d_call: TRBD1; j_call: TRBJ1-4; cdr3_aa: CASSQGTGGTNEKLFF; cdr3_nt: TGTGCCAGCAGCCAAGGGACAGGGGGGACTAATGAAAAACTGTTTTTT
clone_size: NA; v_call: TRBV6-5; d_call: NA; j_call: TRBJ2-7; cdr3_aa: CASSYHQGGAYEQYF; cdr3_nt: TGTGCCAGCAGTTACCACCAGGGCGGAGCCTACGAGCAGTACTTC
clone_size: NA; v_call: TRBV7-6; d_call: TRBD2; j_call: TRBJ2-7; cdr3_aa: CASSFPSGGAPEQYF; cdr3_nt: TGTGCCAGCAGCTTCCCCAGCGGGGGGGCCCCCGAGCAGTACTTC
clone_size: NA; v_call: TRBV28; d_call: NA; j_call: TRBJ2-3; cdr3_aa: CASSPPGAQGADTQYF; cdr3_nt: TGTGCCAGCAGCCCCCCTGGCGCACAGGGCGCAGATACGCAGTATTTT
clone_size: NA; v_call: TRBV30; d_call: NA; j_call: TRBJ1-2; cdr3_aa: CAWSRIRGHPNAGYTF; cdr3_nt: TGTGCCTGGAGTCGAATCCGAGGACATCCTAACGCTGGCTACACCTTC
clone_size: NA; v_call: TRBV5-4; d_call: TRBD2; j_call: TRBJ2-3; cdr3_aa: CASSPVLGVAGGSTDTQYF; cdr3_nt: TGTGCCAGCAGTCCCGTTTTGGGGGTAGCGGGGGGTAGCACAGATACGCAGTATTTT
clone_size: NA; v_call: TRBV2; d_call: TRBD1; j_call: TRBJ2-7; cdr3_aa: CASRWDRGVQYF; cdr3_nt: TGTGCCAGCAGATGGGACAGGGGCGTGCAGTACTTC
clone_size: NA; v_call: TRBV4-1; d_call: TRBD2; j_call: TRBJ2-5; cdr3_aa: CASSRGTSGSEETQYF; cdr3_nt: TGCGCCAGCAGCCGTGGGACTAGCGGGAGTGAGGAGACCCAGTACTTC
clone_size: NA; v_call: TRBV19; d_call: TRBD1; j_call: TRBJ2-2; cdr3_aa: CATIAGTGFAGELFF; cdr3_nt: TGTGCCACCATAGCCGGGACAGGGTTCGCCGGGGAGCTGTTTTTT